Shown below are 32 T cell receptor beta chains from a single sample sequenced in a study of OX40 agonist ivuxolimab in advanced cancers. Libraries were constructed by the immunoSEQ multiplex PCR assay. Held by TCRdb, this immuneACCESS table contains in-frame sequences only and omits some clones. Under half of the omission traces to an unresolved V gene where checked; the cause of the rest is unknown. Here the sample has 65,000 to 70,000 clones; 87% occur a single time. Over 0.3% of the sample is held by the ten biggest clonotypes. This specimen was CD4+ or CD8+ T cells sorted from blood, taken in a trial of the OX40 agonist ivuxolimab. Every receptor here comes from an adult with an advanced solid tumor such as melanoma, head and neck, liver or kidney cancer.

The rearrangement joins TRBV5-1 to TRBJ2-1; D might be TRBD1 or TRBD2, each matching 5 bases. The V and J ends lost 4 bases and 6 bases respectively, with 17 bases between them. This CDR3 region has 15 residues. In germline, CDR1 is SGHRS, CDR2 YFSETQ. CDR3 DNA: TGCGCCAGCAGCATCTCCGGGACGGATGGCAATGAGCAGTTCTTC. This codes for CASSISGTDGNEQFF.

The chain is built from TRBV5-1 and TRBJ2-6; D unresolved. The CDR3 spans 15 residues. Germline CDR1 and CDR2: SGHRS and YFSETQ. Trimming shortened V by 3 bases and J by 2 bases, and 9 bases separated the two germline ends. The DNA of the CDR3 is TGCGCCAGCAGCTCTGGGTACCCTGGGGCCAACGTCCTGACTTTC. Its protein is CASSSGYPGANVLTF.

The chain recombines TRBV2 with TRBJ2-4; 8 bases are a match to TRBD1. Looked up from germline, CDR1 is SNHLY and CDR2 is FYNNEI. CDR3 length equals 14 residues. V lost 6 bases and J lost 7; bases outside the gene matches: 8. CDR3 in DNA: TGTGCCAGCAGCGGAATGGGACAGGCGAACATTCAGTACTTC. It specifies CASSGMGQANIQYF. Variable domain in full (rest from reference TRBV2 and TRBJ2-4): EPEVTQTPSHQVTQMGQEVILRCVPISNHLYFYWYRQILGQKVEFLVSFYNNEISEKSEIFDDQFSVERPDGSNFTLKIRSTKLEDSAMYFCASSGMGQANIQYFGAGTRLSVL.

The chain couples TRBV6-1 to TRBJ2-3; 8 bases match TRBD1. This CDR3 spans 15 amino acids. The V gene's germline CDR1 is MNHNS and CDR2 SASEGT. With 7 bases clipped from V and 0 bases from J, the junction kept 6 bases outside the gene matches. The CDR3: CASNTRDRSTDTQYF. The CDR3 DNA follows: TGTGCCAGCAATACCCGGGACAGGAGCACAGATACGCAGTATTTT.

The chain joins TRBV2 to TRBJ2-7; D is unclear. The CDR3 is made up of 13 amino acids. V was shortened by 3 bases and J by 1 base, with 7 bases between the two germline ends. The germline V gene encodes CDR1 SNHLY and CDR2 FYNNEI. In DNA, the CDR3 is TGTGCCAGCAGTGACCAGACTTCCTACGAGCAGTACTTC. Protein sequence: CASSDQTSYEQYF.

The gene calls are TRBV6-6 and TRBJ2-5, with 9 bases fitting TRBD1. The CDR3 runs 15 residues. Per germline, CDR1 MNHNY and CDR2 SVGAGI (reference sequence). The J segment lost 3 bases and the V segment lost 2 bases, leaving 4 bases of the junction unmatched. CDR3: CASSYPWDREETQYF. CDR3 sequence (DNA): TGTGCCAGCAGTTACCCGTGGGACAGGGAAGAGACCCAGTACTTC.

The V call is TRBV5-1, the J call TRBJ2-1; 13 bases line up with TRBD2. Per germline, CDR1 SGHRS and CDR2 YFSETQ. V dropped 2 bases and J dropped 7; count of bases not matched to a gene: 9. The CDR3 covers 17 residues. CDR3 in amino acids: CASSLTWTSGGGNEQFF. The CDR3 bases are TGCGCCAGCAGCTTAACGTGGACTAGCGGGGGTGGGAATGAGCAGTTCTTC.

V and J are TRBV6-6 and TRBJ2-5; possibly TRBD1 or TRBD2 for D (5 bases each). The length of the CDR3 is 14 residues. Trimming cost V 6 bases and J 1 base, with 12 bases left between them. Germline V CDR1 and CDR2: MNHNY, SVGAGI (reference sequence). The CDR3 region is CASSRDGTQETQYF. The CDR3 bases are TGTGCCAGCAGCCGGGACGGGACCCAAGAGACCCAGTACTTC.

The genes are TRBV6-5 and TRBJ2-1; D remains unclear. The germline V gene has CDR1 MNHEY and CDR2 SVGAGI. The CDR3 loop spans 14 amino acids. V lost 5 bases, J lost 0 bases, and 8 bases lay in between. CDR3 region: CASSRPSSYNEQFF. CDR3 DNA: TGTGCCAGCAGTCGCCCGAGCTCCTACAATGAGCAGTTCTTC.

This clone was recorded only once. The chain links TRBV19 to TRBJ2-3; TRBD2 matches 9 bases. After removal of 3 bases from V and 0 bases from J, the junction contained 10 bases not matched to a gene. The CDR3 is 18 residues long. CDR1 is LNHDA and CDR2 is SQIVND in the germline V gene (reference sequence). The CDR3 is CASSIRGLAGISTDTQYF. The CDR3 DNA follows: TGTGCCAGTAGTATTAGGGGGCTAGCGGGGATAAGCACAGATACGCAGTATTTT. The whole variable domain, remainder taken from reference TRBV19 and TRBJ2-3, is DGGITQSPKYLFRKEGQNVTLSCEQNLNHDAMYWYRQDPGQGLRLIYYSQIVNDFQKGDIAEGYSVSREKKESFPLTVTSAQKNPTAFYLCASSIRGLAGISTDTQYFGPGTRLTVL.

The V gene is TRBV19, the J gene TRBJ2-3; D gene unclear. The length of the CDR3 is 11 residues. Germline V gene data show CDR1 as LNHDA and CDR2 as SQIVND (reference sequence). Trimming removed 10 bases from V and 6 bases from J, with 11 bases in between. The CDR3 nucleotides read TGTGCCACCAAACTTGGGGATACGCAGTATTTT. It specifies CATKLGDTQYF.

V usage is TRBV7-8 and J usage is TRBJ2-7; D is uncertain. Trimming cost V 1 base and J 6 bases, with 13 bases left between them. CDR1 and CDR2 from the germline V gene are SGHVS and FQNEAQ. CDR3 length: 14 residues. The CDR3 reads CASSLGPPGGEQYF. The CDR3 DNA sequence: TGTGCCAGCAGCTTAGGCCCCCCCGGTGGCGAGCAGTACTTC.

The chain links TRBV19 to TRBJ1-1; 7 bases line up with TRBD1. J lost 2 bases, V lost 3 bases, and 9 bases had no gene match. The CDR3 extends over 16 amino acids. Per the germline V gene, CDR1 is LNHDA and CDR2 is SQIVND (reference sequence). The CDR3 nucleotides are TGTGCCAGTAGTATTCATCGGGGACAGCTAAACACTGAAGCTTTCTTT. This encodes CASSIHRGQLNTEAFF.

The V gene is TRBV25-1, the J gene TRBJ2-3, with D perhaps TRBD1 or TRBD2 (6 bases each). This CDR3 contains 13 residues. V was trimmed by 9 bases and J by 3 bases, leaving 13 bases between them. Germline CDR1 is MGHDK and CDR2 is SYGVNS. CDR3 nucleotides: TGTGCCAGGGTGACAGGAGGGACAGATACGCAGTATTTT. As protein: CARVTGGTDTQYF.

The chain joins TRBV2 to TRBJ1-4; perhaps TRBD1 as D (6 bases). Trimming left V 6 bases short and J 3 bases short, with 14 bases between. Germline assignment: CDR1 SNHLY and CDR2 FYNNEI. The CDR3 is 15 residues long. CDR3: CASRRGGGPNEKLFF. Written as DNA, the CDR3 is TGTGCCAGCAGGCGAGGCGGGGGGCCTAATGAAAAACTGTTTTTT.

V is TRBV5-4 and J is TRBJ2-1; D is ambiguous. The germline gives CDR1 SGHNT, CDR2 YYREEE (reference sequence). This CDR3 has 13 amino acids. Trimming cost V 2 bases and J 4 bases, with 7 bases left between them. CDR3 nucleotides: TGTGCCAGCAGCTTTGACACTTACAATGAGCAGTTCTTC. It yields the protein CASSFDTYNEQFF.

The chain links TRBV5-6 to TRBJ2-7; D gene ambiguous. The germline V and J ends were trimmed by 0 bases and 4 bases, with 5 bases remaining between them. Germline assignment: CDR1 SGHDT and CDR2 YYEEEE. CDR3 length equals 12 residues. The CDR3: CASSLAAYEQYF. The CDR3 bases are TGTGCCAGCAGCTTGGCCGCGTACGAGCAGTACTTC.

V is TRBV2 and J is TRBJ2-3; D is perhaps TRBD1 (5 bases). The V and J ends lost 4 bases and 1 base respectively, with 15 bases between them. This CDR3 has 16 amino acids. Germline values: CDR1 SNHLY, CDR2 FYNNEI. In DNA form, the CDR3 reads TGTGCCAGCAGTGGTTCGAACAGGTGGGGCACAGATACGCAGTATTTT. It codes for CASSGSNRWGTDTQYF.

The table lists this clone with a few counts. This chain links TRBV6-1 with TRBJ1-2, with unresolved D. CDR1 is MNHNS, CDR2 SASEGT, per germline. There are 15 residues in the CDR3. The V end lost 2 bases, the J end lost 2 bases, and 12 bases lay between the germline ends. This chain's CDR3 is CASSEYVTSNYGYTF. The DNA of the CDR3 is TGTGCCAGCAGTGAATATGTTACATCCAACTATGGCTACACCTTC.

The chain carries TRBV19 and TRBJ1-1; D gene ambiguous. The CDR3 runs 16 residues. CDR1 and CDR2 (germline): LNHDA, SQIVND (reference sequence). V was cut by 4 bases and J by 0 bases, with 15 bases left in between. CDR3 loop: CASSTPPGSMNTEAFF. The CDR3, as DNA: TGTGCCAGTAGTACGCCCCCTGGGAGTATGAACACTGAAGCTTTCTTT.

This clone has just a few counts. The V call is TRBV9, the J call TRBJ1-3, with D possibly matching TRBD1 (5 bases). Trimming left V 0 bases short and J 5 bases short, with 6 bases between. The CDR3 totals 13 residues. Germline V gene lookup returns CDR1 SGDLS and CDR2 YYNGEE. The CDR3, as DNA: TGTGCCAGCAGCGTAGAGGACAGAAACACCATATATTTT. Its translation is CASSVEDRNTIYF.

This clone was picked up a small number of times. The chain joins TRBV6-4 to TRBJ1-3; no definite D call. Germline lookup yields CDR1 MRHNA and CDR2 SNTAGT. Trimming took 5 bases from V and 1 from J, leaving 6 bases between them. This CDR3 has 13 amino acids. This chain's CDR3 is CASSRESGNTIYF. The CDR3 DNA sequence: TGTGCCAGCAGTCGGGAATCTGGAAACACCATATATTTT.

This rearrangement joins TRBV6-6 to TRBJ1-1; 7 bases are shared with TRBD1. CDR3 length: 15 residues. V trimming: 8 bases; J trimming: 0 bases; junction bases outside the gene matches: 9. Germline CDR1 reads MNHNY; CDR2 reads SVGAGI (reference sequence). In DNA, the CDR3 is TGTGCCAGCCACCGGGACAGCATTTTGAACACTGAAGCTTTCTTT. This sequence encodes CASHRDSILNTEAFF.

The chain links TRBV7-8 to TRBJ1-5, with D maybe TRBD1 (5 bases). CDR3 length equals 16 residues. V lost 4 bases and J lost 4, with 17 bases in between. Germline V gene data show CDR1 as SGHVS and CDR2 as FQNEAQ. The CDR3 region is CASSSIGGTVNQPQHF. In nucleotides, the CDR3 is TGTGCCAGCAGCTCAATTGGCGGGACTGTGAATCAGCCCCAGCATTTT.

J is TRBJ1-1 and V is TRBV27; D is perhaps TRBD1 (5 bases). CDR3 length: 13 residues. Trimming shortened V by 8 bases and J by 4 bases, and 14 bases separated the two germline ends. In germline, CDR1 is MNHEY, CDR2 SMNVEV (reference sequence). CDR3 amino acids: CASSNIGGTEAFF. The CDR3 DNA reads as TGTGCCAGCTCGAATATCGGGGGCACTGAAGCTTTCTTT.

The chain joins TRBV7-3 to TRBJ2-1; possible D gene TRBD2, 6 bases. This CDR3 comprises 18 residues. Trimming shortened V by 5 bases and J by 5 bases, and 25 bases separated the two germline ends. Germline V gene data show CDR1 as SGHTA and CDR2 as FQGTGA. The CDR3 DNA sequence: TGTGCCAGCAGCCCCGGGGACGGGATAACGGGGGAGGACAATGAGCAGTTCTTC. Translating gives CASSPGDGITGEDNEQFF.

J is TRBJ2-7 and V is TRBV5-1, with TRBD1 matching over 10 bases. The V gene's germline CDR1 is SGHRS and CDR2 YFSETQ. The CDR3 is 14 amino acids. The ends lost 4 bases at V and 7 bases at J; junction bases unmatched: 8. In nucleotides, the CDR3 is TGCGCCAGCAGCCAACGGACAGGGGGTACTGAGCAGTACTTC. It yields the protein CASSQRTGGTEQYF. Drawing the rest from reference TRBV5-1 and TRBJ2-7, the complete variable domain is KAGVTQTPRYLIKTRGQQVTLSCSPISGHRSVSWYQQTPGQGLQFLFEYFSETQRNKGNFPGRFSGRQFSNSRSEMNVSTLELGDSALYLCASSQRTGGTEQYFGPGTRLTVT.

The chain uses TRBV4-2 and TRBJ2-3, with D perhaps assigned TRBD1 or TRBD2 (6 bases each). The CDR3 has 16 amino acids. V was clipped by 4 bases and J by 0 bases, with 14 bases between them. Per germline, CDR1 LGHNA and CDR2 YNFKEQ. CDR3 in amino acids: CASSPYRAGSTDTQYF. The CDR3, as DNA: TGTGCCAGCAGCCCATACAGGGCGGGGAGCACAGATACGCAGTATTTT.

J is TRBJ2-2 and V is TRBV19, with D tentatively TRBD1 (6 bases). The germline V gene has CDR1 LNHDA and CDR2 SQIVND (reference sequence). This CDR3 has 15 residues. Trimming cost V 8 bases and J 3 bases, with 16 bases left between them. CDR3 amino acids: CASSQDTGYTGELFF. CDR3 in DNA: TGTGCCAGTTCCCAGGATACAGGGTACACCGGGGAGCTGTTTTTT.

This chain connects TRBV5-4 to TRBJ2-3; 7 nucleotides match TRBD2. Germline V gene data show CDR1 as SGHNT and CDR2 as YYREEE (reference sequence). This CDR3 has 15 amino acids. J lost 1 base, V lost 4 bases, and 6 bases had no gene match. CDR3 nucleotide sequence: TGTGCCAGCAGCCAAGGCGCGGGGGGCACAGATACGCAGTATTTT. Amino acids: CASSQGAGGTDTQYF.

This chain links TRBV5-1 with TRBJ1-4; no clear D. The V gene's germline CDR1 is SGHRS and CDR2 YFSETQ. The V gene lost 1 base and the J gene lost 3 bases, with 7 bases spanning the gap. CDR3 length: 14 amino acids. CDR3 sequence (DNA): TGCGCCAGCAGCTTGCTCGGCTCTAATGAAAAACTGTTTTTT. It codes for CASSLLGSNEKLFF.

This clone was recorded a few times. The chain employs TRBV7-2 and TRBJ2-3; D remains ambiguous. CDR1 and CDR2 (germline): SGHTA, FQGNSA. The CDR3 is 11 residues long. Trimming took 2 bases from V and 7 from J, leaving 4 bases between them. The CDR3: CASSLQNTQYF. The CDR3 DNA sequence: TGTGCCAGCAGCTTACAAAATACGCAGTATTTT.